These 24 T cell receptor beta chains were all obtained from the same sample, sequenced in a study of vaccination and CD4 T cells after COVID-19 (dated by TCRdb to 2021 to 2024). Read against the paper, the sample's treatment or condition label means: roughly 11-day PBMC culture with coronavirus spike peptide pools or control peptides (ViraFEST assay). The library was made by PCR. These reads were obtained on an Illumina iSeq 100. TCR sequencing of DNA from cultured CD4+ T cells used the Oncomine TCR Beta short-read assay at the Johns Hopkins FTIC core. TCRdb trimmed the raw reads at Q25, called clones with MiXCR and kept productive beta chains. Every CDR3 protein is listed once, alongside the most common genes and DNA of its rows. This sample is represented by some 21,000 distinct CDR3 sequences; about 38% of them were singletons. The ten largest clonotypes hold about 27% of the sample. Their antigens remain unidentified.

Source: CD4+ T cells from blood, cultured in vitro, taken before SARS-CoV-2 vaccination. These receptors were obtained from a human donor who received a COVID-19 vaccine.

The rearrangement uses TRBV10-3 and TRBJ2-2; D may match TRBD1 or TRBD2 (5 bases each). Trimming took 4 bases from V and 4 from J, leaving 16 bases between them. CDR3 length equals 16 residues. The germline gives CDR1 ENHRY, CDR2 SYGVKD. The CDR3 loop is CAISGGRGVGTGELFF. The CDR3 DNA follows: TGTGCCATCAGTGGGGGTCGGGGCGTCGGCACCGGGGAGCTGTTTTTT.

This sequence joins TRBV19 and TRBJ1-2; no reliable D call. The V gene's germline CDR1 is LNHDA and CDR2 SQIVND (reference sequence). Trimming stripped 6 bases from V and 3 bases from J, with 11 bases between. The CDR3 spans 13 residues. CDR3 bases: TGTGCCAGTAGAAGTGGCGGGTACTATGGCTACACCTTC. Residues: CASRSGGYYGYTF.

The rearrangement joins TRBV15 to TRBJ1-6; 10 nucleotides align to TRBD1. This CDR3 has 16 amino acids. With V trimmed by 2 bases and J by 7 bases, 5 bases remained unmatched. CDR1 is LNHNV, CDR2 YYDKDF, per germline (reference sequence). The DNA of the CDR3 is TGTGCCACCAGCAGACCTGGGACAGGGGAAAATTCACCCCTCCACTTT. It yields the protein CATSRPGTGENSPLHF. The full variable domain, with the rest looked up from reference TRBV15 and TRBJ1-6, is DAMVIQNPRYQVTQFGKPVTLSCSQTLNHNVMYWYQQKSSQAPKLLFHYYDKDFNNEADTPDNFQSRRPNTSFCFLDIRSPGLGDTAMYLCATSRPGTGENSPLHFGNGTRLTVT.

In DNA, the CDR3 is TGTGCCAGCAGCCATGGACCGAACACTGAAGCTTTCTTT. It codes for CASSHGPNTEAFF. The chain has TRBV25-1 and TRBJ1-1; D gene ambiguous. The germline gives CDR1 MGHDK, CDR2 SYGVNS. V dropped 6 bases and J dropped 1 base, with 9 bases sitting between them. The CDR3 runs 13 residues. Drawing the rest from reference TRBV25-1 and TRBJ1-1, the complete variable domain is EADIYQTPRYLVIGTGKKITLECSQTMGHDKMYWYQQDPGMELHLIHYSYGVNSTEKGDLSSESTVSRIRTEHFPLTLESARPSHTSQYLCASSHGPNTEAFFGQGTRLTVV.

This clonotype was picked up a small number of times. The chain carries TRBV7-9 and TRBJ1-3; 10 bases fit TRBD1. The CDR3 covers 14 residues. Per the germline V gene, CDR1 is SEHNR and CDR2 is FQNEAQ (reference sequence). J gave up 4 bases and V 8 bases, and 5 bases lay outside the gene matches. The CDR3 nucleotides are TGTGCCAGCCCCGGACAGGGGGTAGGAAACACCATATATTTT. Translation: CASPGQGVGNTIYF.

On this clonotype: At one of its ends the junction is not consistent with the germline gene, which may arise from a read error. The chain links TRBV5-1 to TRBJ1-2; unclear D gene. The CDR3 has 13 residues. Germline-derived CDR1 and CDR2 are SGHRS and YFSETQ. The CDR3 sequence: CASSLDSSQLSTF. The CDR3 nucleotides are TGCGCCAGCAGCTTGGATTCGTCTCAACTCTCCACTTTC.

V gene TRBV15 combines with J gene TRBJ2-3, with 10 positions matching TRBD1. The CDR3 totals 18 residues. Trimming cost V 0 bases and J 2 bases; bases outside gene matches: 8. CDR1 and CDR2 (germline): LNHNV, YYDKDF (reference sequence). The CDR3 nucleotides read TGTGCCACCAGCAGAGATGACGGGACAGGGGAAGTCACAGATACGCAGTATTTT. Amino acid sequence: CATSRDDGTGEVTDTQYF.

In DNA form, the CDR3 reads TGTGCCAGCAGCTTCGATAGAGGGTGGCATGAGCAGTTCTTC. Translated, it gives CASSFDRGWHEQFF. This chain uses TRBV11-2 with TRBJ2-1; D perhaps matches TRBD2 (5 bases). The CDR3 is made up of 14 amino acids. Trimming pared 3 bases from V and 8 bases from J, leaving 14 bases between. CDR1 is SGHAT and CDR2 is FQNNGV in the germline V gene. Filled out from reference TRBV11-2 and TRBJ2-1, the complete variable domain reads EAGVAQSPRYKIIEKRQSVAFWCNPISGHATLYWYQQILGQGPKLLIQFQNNGVVDDSQLPKDRFSAERLKGVDSTLKIQPAKLEDSAVYLCASSFDRGWHEQFFGPGTRLTVL.

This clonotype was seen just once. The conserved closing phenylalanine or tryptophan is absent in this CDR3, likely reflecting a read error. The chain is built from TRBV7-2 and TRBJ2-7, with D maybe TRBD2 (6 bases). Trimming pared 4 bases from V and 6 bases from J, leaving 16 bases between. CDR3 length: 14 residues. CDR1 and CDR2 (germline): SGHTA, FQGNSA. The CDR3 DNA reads TGTGCCAGCAGCTGGGTGGTCGCGGGGAGCGAGCAGTACCTC. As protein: CASSWVVAGSEQYL.

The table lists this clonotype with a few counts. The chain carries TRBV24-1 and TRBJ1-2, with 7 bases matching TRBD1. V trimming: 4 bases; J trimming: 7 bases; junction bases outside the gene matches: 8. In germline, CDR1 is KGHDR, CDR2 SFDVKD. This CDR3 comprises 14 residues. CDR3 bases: TGTGCCACCAGTGACCGAGGACAGGAACTTGGCTACACCTTC. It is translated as CATSDRGQELGYTF.

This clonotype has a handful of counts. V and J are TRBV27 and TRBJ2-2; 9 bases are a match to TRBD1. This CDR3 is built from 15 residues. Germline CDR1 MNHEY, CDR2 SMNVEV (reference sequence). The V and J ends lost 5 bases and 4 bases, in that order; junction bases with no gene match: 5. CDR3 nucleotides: TGTGCCAGCAGTCTCAACAGGGGGCGCACCGGGGAGCTGTTTTTT. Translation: CASSLNRGRTGELFF.

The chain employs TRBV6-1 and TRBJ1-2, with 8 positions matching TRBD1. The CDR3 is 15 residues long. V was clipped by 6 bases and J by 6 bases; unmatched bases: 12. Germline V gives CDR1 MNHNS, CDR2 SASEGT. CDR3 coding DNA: TGTGCCAGCAGACTGACTTCAGGGGGCAGGGATGGCTACACCTTC. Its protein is CASRLTSGGRDGYTF.

The CDR3 DNA follows: TGTGCCAGCAGTTACGCTTCAAGTGTCGTCGGCGCAGATACGCAGTATTTT. It specifies CASSYASSVVGADTQYF. The genes are TRBV6-5 and TRBJ2-3; no definite D call. CDR1 is MNHEY and CDR2 is SVGAGI in the germline V gene. The CDR3 extends over 17 amino acids. V was cut by 2 bases and J by 4 bases, with 19 bases left in between.

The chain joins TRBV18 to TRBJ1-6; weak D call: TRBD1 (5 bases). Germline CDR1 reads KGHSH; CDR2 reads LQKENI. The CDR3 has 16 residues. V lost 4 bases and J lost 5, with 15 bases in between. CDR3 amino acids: CASSRMPGRNNSPLHF. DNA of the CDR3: TGTGCCAGCTCACGAATGCCGGGACGGAATAATTCACCCCTCCACTTT.

CDR3 amino acids: CSAVRSTGNEQYF. CDR3 DNA: TGCAGTGCTGTTCGGTCGACGGGAAACGAGCAGTACTTC. The chain uses TRBV20-1 and TRBJ2-7, with D possibly matching TRBD2 (5 bases). Germline V gives CDR1 DFQATT, CDR2 SNEGSKA (reference sequence). This CDR3 contains 13 residues. Trimming pared 5 bases from V and 5 bases from J, leaving 16 bases between.

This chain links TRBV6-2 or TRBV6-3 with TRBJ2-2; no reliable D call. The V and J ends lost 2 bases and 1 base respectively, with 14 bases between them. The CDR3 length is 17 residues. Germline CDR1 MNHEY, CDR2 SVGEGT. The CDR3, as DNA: TGTGCCAGCAGTTACCCGGGCAGCCAACTGAACACCGGGGAGCTGTTTTTT. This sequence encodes CASSYPGSQLNTGELFF.

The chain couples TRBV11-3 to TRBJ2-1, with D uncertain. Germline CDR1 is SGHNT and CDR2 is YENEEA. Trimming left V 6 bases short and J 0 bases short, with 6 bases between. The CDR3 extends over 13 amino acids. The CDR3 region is CASRGFSYNEQFF. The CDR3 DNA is TGTGCCAGCAGGGGATTCTCCTACAATGAGCAGTTCTTC. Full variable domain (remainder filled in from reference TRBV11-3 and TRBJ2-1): EAGVVQSPRYKIIEKKQPVAFWCNPISGHNTLYWYLQNLGQGPELLIRYENEEAVDDSQLPKDRFSAERLKGVDSTLKIQPAELGDSAVYLCASRGFSYNEQFFGPGTRLTVL.

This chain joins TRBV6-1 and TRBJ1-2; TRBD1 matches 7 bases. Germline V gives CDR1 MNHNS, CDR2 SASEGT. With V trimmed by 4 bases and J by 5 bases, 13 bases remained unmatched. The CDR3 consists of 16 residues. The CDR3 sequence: CASSVVSAGGGYGYTF. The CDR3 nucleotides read TGTGCCAGCAGTGTCGTCTCGGCAGGGGGAGGATATGGCTACACCTTC.

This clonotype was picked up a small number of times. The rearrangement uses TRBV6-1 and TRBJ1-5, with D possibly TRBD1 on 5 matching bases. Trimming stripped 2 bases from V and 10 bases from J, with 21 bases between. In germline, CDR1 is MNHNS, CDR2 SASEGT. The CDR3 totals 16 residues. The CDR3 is CASSERVVSGAGPQHF. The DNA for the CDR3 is TGTGCCAGCAGTGAAAGGGTAGTCTCCGGGGCCGGCCCCCAGCATTTT.

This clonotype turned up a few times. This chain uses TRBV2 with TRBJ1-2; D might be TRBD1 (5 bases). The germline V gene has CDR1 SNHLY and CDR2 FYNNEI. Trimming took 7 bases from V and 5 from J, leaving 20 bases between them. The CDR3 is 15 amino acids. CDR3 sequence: CASTPEQGTAYGYTF. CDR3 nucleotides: TGTGCCAGCACCCCCGAGCAAGGGACGGCATATGGCTACACCTTC. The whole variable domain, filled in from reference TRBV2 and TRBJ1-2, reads EPEVTQTPSHQVTQMGQEVILRCVPISNHLYFYWYRQILGQKVEFLVSFYNNEISEKSEIFDDQFSVERPDGSNFTLKIRSTKLEDSAMYFCASTPEQGTAYGYTFGSGTRLTVV.

For the CDR3, the DNA is TGTGCCAGCAGCTCGTGGTCTGGTGAAAAACTGTTTTTT. It encodes CASSSWSGEKLFF. This chain joins TRBV7-2 and TRBJ1-4, with D hard to call. This CDR3 comprises 13 residues. V lost 4 bases and J 7 bases, leaving 10 bases between the germline ends. CDR1 is SGHTA and CDR2 is FQGNSA in the germline V gene.

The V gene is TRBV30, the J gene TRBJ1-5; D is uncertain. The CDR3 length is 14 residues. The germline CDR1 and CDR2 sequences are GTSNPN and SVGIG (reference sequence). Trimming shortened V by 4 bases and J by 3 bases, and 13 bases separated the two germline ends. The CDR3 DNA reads TGTGCCTGGAATCGGCGGATAAACAATCAGCCCCAGCATTTT. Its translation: CAWNRRINNQPQHF.

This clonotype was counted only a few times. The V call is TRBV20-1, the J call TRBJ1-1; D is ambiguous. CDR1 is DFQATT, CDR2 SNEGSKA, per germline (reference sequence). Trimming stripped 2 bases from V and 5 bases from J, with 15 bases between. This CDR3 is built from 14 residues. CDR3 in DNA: TGCAGTGCTAGACCGACTTTGGAGGTGACTGAAGCTTTCTTT. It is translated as CSARPTLEVTEAFF.

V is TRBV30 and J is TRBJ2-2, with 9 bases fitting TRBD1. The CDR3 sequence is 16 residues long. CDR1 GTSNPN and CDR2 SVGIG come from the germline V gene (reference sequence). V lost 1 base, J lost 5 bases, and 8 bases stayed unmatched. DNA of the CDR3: TGTGCCTGGAGTGATAGGGGACAGGGAGAAACCGGGGAGCTGTTTTTT. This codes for CAWSDRGQGETGELFF.